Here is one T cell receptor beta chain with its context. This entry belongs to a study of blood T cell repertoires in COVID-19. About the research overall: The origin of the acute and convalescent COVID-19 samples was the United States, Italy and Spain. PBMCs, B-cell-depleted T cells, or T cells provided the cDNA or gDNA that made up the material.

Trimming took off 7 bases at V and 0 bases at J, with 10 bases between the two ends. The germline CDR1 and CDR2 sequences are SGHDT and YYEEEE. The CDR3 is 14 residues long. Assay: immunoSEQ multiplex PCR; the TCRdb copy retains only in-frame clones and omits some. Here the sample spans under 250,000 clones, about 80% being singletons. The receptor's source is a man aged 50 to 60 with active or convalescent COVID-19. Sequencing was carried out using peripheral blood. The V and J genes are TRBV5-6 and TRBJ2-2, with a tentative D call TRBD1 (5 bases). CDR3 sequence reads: CASSRASNTGELFF. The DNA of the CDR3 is TGTGCCAGCTCCAGGGCTTCGAACACCGGGGAGCTGTTTTTT. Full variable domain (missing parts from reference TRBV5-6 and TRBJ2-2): DAGVTQSPTHLIKTRGQQVTLRCSPKSGHDTVSWYQQALGQGPQFIFQYYEEEERQRGNFPDRFSGHQFPNYSSELNVNALLLGDSALYLCASSRASNTGELFFGEGSRLTVL.